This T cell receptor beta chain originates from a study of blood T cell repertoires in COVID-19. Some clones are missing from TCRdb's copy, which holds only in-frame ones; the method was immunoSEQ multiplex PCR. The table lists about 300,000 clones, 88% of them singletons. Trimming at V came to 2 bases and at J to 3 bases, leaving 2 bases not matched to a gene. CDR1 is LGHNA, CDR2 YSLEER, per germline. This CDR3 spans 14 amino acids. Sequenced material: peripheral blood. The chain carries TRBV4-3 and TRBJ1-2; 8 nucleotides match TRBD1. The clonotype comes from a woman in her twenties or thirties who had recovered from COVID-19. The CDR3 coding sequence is TGCGCCAGCAGCCAAACACAGGGGGACTATGGCTACACCTTC. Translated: CASSQTQGDYGYTF.